This T cell receptor (beta chain) is from a study of vaccination and CD4 T cells after COVID-19 (dated by TCRdb to between 2021 and 2024). For the study in its entirety: The convalescent cohort included six males and four females, with two Hispanic individuals, seven Caucasians, two Asians and one multiracial person. Overlapping spike peptide pools from SARS-CoV-2 and from the common cold coronaviruses HCoV-NL63, HCoV-OC43 and HCoV-229E were used as culture stimuli. Participants received two doses of either the Pfizer-BioNTech BNT162b2 vaccine (n=8) or the Moderna mRNA-1273 vaccine (n=2). Post-vaccine blood samples were collected a median of approximately eleven weeks after the second vaccine dose, ranging from about 12 to 250 days. Post-COVID blood samples were collected from convalescent patients a median of roughly 100 days after diagnosis, with a range of about 35 to 161 days. Control cultures used a CEFX viral epitope pool as positive control, an HIV-1 Nef peptide pool as negative control, or no peptide. At the TCR clonotype level, an earlier paper using these donors assessed memory CD4+ T cell crossreactivity between SARS-CoV-2 and common cold coronavirus spike proteins. In ten to eleven COVID-19 convalescent patients and a handful of infection-naive healthy vaccine recipients, the spike-specific CD4+ TCR repertoire before mRNA vaccination was compared with the repertoire after mRNA vaccination. Results and caveats for the whole study, not just this receptor: Only a relatively small number of convalescent patients were included in the study, and early timepoints following natural infection were not analyzed. Of the vaccine-specific clones in convalescent patients, 304 of 307, or nearly all, reacted only to SARS-CoV-2 spike and did not cross-react with common cold coronaviruses. Among the post-vaccine SARS-CoV-2-reactive clones in convalescent patients, a median 86.3% showed up only after vaccination, which suggests vaccine-specific priming. The median number of SARS-CoV-2-reactive clonotypes rose from approximately 20 after infection to approximately 41 after vaccination, but the change was not significant.

Its CDR3 holds 15 amino acids, cysteine through phenylalanine. Just CDR3 DNA is preserved here, 45 bases in frame from base 1. Per the germline V gene (reference sequence), LNHNV is the CDR1 and YYDKDF is the CDR2. V gives up 5 bases and J gives up 7 bases, and the segment between their germline ends measures 20 bases. The treatment or condition label here, explained by the study, means: approximately nine-day PBMC culture with coronavirus spike peptide pools or control peptides (ViraFEST assay). CD4+ T cells from unexposed donors were collected before the COVID-19 pandemic (2011-2018). The ViraFEST assay, used in the study, expanded antigen-specific T cells with peptide pools and then identified the expanded clonotypes through TCR sequencing. Roughly 2.1 million PBMCs per well were cultured in IMDM with roughly 5.5% human AB serum and about 9.2 IU/ml IL-2, plus 10 ug/ml peptide pools. On days 3 and 7, half of the culture medium was replaced with fresh IL-2-containing medium. After around 10 days of culture, CD4+ T cells were isolated by negative selection with the EasySep CD4+ T cell isolation kit. Unexposed donor CD4+ T cells were tested for reactivity to SARS-CoV-2 S and N and four common cold coronavirus spike pools, as cell number allowed. Ficoll-Paque Plus gradient centrifugation was used to isolate PBMCs from whole blood, and the isolated PBMCs were then either used fresh or cryopreserved at -140C. Culture conditions were generally each tested in triplicate wells. Leukapheresis product for the unexposed donors was purchased commercially.

Library generation was performed with PCR. DNA from cultured CD4+ T cells was subjected to TCR sequencing with the Oncomine TCR Beta short-read assay at the Johns Hopkins FTIC core. The QIAamp micro DNA kit was used to extract genomic DNA from the cultured CD4+ T cells. The Oncomine TCR Beta libraries from cultured CD4+ T cells were pooled using unique dual indexes and then sequenced on an Illumina iSeq 100. As for the authors' bioinformatics: Non-productive sequences were filtered out, and CDR3s that did not start with C, did not end with F or W, or were shorter than 7 amino acids were discarded. The MANAFEST web application identified antigen-specific clonotypes by comparing peptide-stimulated wells against reference wells and other culture wells. Positive clones required FDR below 0.05, an odds ratio above 5, and productive frequency above 0.1% in at least two of three replicate wells. A clonotype was classed as cross-reactive if the clonotype showed significant expansion both in SARS-CoV-2 spike wells and in at least one common cold coronavirus spike condition. CDR3 homology was assessed with Levenshtein distances (stringdist) and unrooted phylogenetic trees (ape) in R version 3.6.1. TCRdb's own reprocessing of the public reads used fastp at Q25 and MiXCR and kept productive beta chains. Identical CDR3 proteins give one entry, which carries the most common genes and DNA. TCRdb, not the original authors, processed these V and J calls. The sample records 5,000 to 7,500 distinct CDR3 sequences, around 47% of which are singletons. Approximately 38% of the sample comes from the top ten.

About this clonotype itself: Its specific antigen is unknown. Base qualities were left out, and no much larger clone turns up one base away.

The clonotype comes from a human donor in good health. The chain couples TRBV15 to TRBJ1-2; the D region possibly corresponds to TRBD1 (5 bases align). Source material: CD4+ T cells from blood, cultured in vitro. The nucleotides are TGTGCCACCAGCTCCGGGCAGCGTACTGGGGGTGGCTACACCTTC. Its amino acids are CATSSGQRTGGGYTF.